The entry that follows covers one T cell receptor (beta chain) sequence. This specimen comes from a study of type 1 regulatory T cells. The wider study: This in vitro CD4 product, T-allo10, is enriched for Tr1 cells and alloantigen-specific.

Via MiXCR, TCRdb re-called the reads, giving one row per CDR3 protein. The repertoire holds 80,000 to 100,000 distinct CDR3 sequences, with roughly 31% as singletons. Germline V lookup: CDR1 MNHEY, CDR2 SMNVEV (reference sequence). The CDR3 contains 14 residues. With V trimmed by 6 bases and J by 5 bases, 5 bases remained unmatched. The gene calls are TRBV27 and TRBJ2-1; 9 nucleotides align to TRBD2. The specimen sequenced was CD4+ T cells, either the whole sample or a sorted fraction (not recorded which). The TCR was taken from a human donor in good health. The CDR3 bases are TGTGCCAGCAGGCCTAGCGGGAATGACAATGAGCAGTTCTTC. It translates to CASRPSGNDNEQFF.